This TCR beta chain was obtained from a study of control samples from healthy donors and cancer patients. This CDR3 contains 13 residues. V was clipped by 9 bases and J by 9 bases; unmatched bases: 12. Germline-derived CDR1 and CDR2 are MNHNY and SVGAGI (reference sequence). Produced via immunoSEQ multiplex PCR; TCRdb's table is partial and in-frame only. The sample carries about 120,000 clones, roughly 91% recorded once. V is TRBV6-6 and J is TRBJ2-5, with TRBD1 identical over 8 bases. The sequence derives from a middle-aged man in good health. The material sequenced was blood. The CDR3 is CASTNTGGEAQYF. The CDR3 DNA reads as TGTGCCAGTACAAATACAGGGGGTGAGGCCCAGTACTTC.